The sample holds a few counts of the clone carrying this TCR beta chain. Its antigen is currently unknown. Germline lookup yields CDR1 MDHEN and CDR2 SYDVKM. Trimming took 5 bases from V and 5 from J, leaving 15 bases between them. This CDR3 has 14 amino acids. The sample originates from a study of liver allograft versus peripheral blood T cells. Study as a whole: Comparing T cell receptor repertoires in transplanted livers with those in recipients' peripheral blood was part of the design. Study results and limitations: Intragraft T cell receptor repertoires of liver allografts were reportedly distinct from those in peripheral blood.

TCRdb re-called the reads through MiXCR, storing one row per CDR3 protein. Of under 7,000 distinct CDR3 sequences in the sample, 11% to 15% were seen once. The rearrangement uses TRBV28 and TRBJ1-2; D unclear. The sequence was collected from a human patient who had a liver transplant. Some T cells may be the graft donor's. The CDR3 region is CASSPGTRRYGYTF. CDR3 coding DNA: TGTGCCAGCAGTCCGGGAACGAGGAGATATGGCTACACCTTC.